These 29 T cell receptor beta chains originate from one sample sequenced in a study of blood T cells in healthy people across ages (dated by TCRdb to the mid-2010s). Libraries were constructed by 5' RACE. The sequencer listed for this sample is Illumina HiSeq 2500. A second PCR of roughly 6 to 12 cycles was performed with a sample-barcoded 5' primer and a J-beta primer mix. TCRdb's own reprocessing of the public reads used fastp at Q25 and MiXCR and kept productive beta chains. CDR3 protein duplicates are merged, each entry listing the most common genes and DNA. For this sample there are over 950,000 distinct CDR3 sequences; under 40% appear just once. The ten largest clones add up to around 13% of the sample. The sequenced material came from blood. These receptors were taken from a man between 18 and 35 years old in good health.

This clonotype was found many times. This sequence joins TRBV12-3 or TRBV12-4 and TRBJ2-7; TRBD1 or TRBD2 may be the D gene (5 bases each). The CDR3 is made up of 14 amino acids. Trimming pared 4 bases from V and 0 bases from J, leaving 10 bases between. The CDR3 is CASSWAGSSYEQYF. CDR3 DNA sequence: TGTGCCAGCAGTTGGGCAGGGAGCTCCTACGAGCAGTACTTC.

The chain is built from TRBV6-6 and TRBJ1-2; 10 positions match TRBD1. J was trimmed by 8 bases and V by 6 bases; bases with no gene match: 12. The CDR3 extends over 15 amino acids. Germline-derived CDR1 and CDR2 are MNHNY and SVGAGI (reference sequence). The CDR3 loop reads CASRPPGTGAGGYTF. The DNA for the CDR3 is TGTGCCAGCAGACCACCCGGGACAGGGGCCGGGGGCTACACCTTC.

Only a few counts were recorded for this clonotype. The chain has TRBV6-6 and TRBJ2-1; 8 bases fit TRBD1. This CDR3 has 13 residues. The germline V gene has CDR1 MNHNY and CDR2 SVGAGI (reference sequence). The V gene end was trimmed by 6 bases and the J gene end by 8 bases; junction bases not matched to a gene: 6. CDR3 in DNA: TGTGCCAGCAGGTATCAGGGGGCTTATGAGCAGTTCTTC. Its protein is CASRYQGAYEQFF.

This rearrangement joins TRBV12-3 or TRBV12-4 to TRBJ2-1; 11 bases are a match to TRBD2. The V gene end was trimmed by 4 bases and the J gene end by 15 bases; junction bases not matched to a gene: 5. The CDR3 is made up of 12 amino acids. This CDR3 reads CASSSVLAGVFF. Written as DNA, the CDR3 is TGTGCCAGCAGTTCCGTACTAGCGGGGGTGTTCTTC.

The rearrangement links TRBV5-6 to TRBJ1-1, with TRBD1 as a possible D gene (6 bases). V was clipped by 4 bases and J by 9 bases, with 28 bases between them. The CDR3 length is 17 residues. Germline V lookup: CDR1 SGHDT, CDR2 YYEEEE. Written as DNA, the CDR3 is TGTGCCAGCAGCCTACAGGGTGCGCGGAGGTCTATACAAAAAGCTTTCTTT. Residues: CASSLQGARRSIQKAFF.

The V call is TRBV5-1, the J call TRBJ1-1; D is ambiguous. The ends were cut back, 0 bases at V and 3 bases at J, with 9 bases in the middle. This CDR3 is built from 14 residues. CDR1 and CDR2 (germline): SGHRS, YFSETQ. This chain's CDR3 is CASSLEASDTEAFF. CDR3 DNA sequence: TGCGCCAGCAGCTTGGAAGCATCTGACACTGAAGCTTTCTTT.

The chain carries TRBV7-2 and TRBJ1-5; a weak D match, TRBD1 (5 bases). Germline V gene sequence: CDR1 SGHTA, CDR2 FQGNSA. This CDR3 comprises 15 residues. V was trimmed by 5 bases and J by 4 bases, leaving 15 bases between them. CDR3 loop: CASSHPTAGNQPQHF. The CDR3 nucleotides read TGTGCCAGCAGCCACCCAACGGCAGGGAATCAGCCCCAGCATTTT. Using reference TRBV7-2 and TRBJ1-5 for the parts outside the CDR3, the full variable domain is GAGVSQSPSNKVTEKGKDVELRCDPISGHTALYWYRQSLGQGLEFLIYFQGNSAPDKSGLPSDRFSAERTGGSVSTLTIQRTQQEDSAVYLCASSHPTAGNQPQHFGDGTRLSIL.

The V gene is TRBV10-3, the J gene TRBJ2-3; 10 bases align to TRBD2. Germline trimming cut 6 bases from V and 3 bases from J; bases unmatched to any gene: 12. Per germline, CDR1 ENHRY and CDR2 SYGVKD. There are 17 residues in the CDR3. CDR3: CAISAGPLLAGTDTQYF. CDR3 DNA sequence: TGTGCCATCAGCGCCGGCCCCCTACTAGCGGGGACAGATACGCAGTATTTT.

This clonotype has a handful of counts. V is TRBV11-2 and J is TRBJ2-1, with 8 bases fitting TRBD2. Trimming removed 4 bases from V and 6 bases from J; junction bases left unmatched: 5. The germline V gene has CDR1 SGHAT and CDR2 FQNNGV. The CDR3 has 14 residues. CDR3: CASSYQRGLNEQFF. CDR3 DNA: TGTGCCAGCAGCTACCAGCGGGGGCTCAATGAGCAGTTCTTC.

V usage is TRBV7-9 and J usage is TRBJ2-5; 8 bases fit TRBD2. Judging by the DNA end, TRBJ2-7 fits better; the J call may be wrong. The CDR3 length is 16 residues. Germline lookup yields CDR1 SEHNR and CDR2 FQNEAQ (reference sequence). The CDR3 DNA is TGTGCCAGCAGCTTACCGTCGCGGGGGGATTTGAACGAGCAGTACTTC. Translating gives CASSLPSRGDLNEQYF.

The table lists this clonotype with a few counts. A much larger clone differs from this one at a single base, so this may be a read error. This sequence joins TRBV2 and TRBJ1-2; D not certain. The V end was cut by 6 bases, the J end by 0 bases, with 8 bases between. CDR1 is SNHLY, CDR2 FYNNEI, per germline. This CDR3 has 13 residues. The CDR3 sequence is CASRNTSNYGYTF. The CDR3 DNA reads TGTGCCAGCAGGAACACTTCTAACTATGGCTACACCTTC.

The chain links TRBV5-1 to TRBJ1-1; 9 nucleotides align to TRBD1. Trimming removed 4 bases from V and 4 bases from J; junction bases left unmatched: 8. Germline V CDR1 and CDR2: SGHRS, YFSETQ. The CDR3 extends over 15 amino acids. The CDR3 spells CASSERQGGSTEAFF. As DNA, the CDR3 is TGCGCCAGCAGCGAGAGACAGGGGGGGAGCACTGAAGCTTTCTTT.

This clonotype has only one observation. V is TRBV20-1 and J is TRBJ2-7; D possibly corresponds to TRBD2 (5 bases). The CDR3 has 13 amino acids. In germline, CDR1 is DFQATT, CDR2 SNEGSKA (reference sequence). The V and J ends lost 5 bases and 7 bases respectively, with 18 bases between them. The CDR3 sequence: CSAPDLLAVEQYF. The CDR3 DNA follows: TGCAGTGCTCCAGATCTCCTAGCTGTTGAGCAGTACTTC.

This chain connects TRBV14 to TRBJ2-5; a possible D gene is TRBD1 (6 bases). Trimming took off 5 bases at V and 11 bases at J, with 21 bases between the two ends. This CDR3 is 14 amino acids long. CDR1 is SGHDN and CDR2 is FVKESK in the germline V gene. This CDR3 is CASSEITGLPKQYF. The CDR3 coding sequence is TGTGCCAGCAGCGAAATAACAGGGCTCCCTAAGCAGTACTTC. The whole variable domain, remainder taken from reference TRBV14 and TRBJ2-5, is EAGVTQFPSHSVIEKGQTVTLRCDPISGHDNLYWYRRVMGKEIKFLLHFVKESKQDESGMPNNRFLAERTGGTYSTLKVQPAELEDSGVYFCASSEITGLPKQYFGPGTRLLVL.

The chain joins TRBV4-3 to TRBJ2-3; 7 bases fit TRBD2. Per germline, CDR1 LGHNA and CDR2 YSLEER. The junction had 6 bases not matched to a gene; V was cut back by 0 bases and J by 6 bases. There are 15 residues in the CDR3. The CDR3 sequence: CASSQETSPEDTQYF. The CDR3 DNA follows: TGCGCCAGCAGCCAAGAGACTAGCCCCGAGGATACGCAGTATTTT.

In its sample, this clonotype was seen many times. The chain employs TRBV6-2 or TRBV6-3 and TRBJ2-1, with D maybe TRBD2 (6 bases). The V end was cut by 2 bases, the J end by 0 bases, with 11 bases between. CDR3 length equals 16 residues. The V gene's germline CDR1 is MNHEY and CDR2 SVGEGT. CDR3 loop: CASSYGRGSSYNEQFF. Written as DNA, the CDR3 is TGTGCCAGCAGTTACGGTCGGGGGAGCTCCTACAATGAGCAGTTCTTC.

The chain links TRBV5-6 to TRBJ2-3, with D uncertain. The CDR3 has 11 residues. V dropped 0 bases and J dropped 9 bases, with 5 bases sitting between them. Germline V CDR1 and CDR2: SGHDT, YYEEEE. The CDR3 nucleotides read TGTGCCAGCAGCTTGGGGGTGACGCAGTATTTT. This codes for CASSLGVTQYF.

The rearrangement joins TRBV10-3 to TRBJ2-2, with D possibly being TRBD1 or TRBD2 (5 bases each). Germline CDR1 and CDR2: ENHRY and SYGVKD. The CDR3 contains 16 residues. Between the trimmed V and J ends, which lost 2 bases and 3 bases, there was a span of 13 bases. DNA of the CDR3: TGTGCCATCAGTGAGAGCCCAGAGGGGTACACCGGGGAGCTGTTTTTT. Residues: CAISESPEGYTGELFF.

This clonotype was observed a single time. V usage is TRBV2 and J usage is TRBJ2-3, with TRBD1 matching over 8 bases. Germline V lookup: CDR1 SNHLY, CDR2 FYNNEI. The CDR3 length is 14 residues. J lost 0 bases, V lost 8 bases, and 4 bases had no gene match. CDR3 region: CASGWTGSTDTQYF. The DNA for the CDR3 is TGTGCCAGCGGATGGACAGGGAGCACAGATACGCAGTATTTT.

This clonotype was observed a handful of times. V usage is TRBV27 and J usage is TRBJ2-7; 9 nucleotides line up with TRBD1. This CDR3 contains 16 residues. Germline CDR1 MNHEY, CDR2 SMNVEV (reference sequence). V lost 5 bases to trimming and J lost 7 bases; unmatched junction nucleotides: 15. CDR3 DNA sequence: TGTGCCAGCAGTCCCTCGGACAGGGGCCACTACAATGAGCAGTACTTC. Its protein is CASSPSDRGHYNEQYF.

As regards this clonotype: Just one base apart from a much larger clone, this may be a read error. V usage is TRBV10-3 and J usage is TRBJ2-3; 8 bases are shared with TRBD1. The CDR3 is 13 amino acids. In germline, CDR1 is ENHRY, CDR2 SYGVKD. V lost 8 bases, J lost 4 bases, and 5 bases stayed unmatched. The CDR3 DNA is TGTGCCATCTGGACAGGGCTCGCAGATACGCAGTATTTT. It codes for CAIWTGLADTQYF.

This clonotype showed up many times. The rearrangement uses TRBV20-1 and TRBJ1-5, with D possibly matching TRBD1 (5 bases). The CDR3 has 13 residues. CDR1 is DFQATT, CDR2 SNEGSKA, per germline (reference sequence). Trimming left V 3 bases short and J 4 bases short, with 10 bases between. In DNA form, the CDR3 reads TGCAGTGCTAGTCGGGCAGGGAATCAGCCCCAGCATTTT. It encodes CSASRAGNQPQHF.

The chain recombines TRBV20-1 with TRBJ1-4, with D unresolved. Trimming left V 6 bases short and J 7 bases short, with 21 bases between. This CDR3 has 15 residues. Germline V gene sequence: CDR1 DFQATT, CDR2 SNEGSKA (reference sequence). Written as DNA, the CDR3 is TGCAGTGCCCCAGGAACATCAAAAGTGGGTGAAAAACTGTTTTTT. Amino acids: CSAPGTSKVGEKLFF.

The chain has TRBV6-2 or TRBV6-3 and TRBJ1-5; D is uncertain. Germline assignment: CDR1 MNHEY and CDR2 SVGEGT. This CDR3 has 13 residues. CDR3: CTTKDGDNQPQHF. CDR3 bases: TGTACCACCAAGGACGGGGACAATCAGCCCCAGCATTTT.

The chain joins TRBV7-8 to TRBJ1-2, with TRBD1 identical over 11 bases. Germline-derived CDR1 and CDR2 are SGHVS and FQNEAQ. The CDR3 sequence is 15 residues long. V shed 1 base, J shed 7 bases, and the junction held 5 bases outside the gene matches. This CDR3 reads CASSLEGTGGSGYTF. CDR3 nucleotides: TGTGCCAGCAGCTTAGAGGGGACAGGGGGATCTGGCTACACCTTC.

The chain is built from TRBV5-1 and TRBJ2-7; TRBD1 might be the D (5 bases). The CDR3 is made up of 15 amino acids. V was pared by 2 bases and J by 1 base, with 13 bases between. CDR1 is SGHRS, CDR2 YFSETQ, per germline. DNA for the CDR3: TGCGCCAGCAGCTTTTCGGACAACCCTTCCTACGAGCAGTACTTC. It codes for CASSFSDNPSYEQYF.

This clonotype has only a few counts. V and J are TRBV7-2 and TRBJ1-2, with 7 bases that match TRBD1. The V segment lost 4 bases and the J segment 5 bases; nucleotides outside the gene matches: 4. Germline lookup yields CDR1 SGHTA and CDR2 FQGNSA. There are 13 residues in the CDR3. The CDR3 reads CASSSQGKYGYTF. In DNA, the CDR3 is TGTGCCAGCAGCTCACAGGGGAAATATGGCTACACCTTC.

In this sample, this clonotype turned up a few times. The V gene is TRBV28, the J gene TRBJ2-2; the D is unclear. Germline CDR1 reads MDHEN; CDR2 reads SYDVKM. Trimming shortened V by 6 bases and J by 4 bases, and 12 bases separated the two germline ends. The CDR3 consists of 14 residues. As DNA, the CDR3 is TGTGCCAGCAGGCGTGACGGAACCACCGGGGAGCTGTTTTTT. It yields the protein CASRRDGTTGELFF.

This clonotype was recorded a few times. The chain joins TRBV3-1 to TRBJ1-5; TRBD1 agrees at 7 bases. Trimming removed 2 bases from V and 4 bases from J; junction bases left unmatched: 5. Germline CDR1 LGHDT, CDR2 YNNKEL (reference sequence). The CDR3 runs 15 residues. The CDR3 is CASSQSGRGNQPQHF. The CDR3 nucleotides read TGTGCCAGCAGCCAAAGCGGCAGGGGGAATCAGCCCCAGCATTTT.